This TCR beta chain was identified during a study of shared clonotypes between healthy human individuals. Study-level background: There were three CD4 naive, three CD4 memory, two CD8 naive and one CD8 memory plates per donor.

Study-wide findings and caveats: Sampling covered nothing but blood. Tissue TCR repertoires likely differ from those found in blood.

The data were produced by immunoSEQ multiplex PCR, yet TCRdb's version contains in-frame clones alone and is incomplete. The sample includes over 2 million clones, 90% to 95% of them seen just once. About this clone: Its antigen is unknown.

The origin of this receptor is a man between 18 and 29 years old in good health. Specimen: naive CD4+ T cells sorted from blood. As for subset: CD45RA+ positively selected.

The DNA of the CDR3 is TGTGCCATCAGTGGGATAGGGACACGGAACACCGGGGAGCTGTTTTTT. This translates into CAISGIGTRNTGELFF. This chain connects TRBV10-3 to TRBJ2-2; D is perhaps TRBD1 (6 bases). V lost 4 bases and J lost 1, with 13 bases in between. CDR3 length: 16 residues. Germline CDR1 ENHRY, CDR2 SYGVKD.